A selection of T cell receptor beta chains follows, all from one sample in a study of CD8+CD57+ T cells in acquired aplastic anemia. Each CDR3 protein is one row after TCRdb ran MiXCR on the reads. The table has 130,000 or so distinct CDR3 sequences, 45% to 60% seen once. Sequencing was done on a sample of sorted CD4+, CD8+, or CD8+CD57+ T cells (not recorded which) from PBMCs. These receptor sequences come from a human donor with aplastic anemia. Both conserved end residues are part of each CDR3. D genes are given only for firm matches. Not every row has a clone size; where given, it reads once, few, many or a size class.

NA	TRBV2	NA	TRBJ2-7	CASSPQGTEQYF	TGTGCCAGCAGCCCCCAGGGGACCGAGCAGTACTTC
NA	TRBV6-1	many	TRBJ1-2	CASTERSDRGYTF	TGTGCCAGCACCGAGCGCTCGGATCGTGGCTACACCTTC
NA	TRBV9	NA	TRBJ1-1	CASSVNREASMNTEAFF	TGTGCCAGCAGCGTAAACAGGGAGGCGAGCATGAACACTGAAGCTTTCTTT
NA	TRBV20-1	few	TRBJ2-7	CSARTSSGEQYF	TGCAGTGCCCGGACTTCGAGCGGAGAGCAGTACTTC
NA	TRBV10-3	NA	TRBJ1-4	CAISGVYGEKLFF	TGTGCCATCAGTGGAGTTTATGGTGAAAAACTGTTTTTT
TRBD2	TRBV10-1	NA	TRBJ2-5	CASSGLAGDPETQYF	TGCGCCAGCAGCGGACTAGCGGGGGATCCGGAGACCCAGTACTTC
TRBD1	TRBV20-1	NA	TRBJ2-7	CSARVGTGVPVGEQYF	TGCAGTGCTAGAGTTGGGACAGGCGTCCCGGTGGGGGAGCAGTACTTC
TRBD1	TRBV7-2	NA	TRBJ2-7	CASSLRGDSGYEQYF	TGTGCCAGCAGCTTGCGTGGGGACAGCGGATACGAGCAGTACTTC
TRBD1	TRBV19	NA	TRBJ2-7	CASSIGQGSEQYF	TGTGCCAGTAGTATCGGACAGGGCTCCGAGCAGTACTTC
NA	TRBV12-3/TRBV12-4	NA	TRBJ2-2	CAGLAGNTGELFF	TGTGCCGGACTTGCCGGGAACACCGGGGAGCTGTTTTTT
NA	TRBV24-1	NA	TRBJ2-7	CATSDLGYEQYF	TGTGCCACCAGTGATTTAGGCTACGAGCAGTACTTC
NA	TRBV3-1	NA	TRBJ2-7	CASSDRDSTYEQYF	TGTGCCAGCAGCGACCGGGACTCGACCTACGAGCAGTACTTC
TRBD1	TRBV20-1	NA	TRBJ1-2	CSARAETGYGYTF	TGCAGTGCTAGAGCCGAGACAGGGTATGGCTACACCTTC
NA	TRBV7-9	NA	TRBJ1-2	CASSPRGNYGYTF	TGTGCCAGCAGCCCTCGAGGGAACTATGGCTACACCTTC
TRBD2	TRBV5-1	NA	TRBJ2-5	CASSGSGGRWEETQYF	TGCGCCAGCAGCGGGTCGGGGGGACGGTGGGAAGAGACCCAGTACTTC
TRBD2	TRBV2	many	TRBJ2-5	CASTPPGGQETQYF	TGTGCCAGCACCCCCCCGGGGGGCCAAGAGACCCAGTACTTC
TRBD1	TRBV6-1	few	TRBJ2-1	CASRDRGSYNEQFF	TGTGCCAGCAGGGACAGGGGTTCCTACAATGAGCAGTTCTTC
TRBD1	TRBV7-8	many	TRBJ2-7	CASSSSGQRYEQYF	TGTGCCAGCAGCTCCTCGGGACAGAGATACGAGCAGTACTTC
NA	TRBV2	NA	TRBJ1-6	CASSERLLHF	TGTGCCAGCAGTGAAAGGCTCCTCCACTTT
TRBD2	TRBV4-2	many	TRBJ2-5	CASSQASGGAETQYF	TGTGCCAGCAGCCAAGCTAGCGGGGGGGCAGAGACCCAGTACTTC
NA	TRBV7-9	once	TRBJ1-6	CASSLQQNSPLHF	TGTGCCAGCAGCCTGCAACAGAATTCACCCCTCCACTTT
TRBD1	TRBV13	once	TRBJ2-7	CASSLGLGTGPYEQYF	TGTGCCAGCAGCTTAGGCCTAGGGACAGGGCCCTACGAGCAGTACTTC
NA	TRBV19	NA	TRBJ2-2	CASSISANTGELFF	TGTGCCAGTAGTATTTCGGCGAACACCGGGGAGCTGTTTTTT
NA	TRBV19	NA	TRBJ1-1	CASSNSLGYTEAFF	TGTGCCAGTAGTAACTCCCTGGGGTACACTGAAGCTTTCTTT
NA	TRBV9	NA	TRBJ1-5	CASSVGFGNQPQHF	TGTGCCAGCAGCGTAGGTTTTGGCAATCAGCCCCAGCATTTT
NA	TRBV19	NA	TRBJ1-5	CASTVRGINQPQHF	TGTGCCAGTACCGTCAGGGGAATCAATCAGCCCCAGCATTTT
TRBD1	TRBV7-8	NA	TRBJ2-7	CASSRPGQGGGEQYF	TGTGCCAGCAGCCGCCCGGGACAGGGGGGCGGAGAGCAGTACTTC
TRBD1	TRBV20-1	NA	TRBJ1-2	CSARSPGQGADGYTF	TGCAGTGCTAGATCACCGGGACAGGGGGCTGATGGCTACACCTTC
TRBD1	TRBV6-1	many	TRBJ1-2	CATSGQGAYGYTF	TGTGCCACTTCGGGACAGGGGGCGTATGGCTACACCTTC
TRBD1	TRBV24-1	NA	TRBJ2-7	CATRAGGSYEQYF	TGTGCCACCAGGGCAGGGGGCAGCTACGAGCAGTACTTC
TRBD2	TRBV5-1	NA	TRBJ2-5	CALAPGTSYETQYF	TGCGCACTAGCCCCCGGGACTAGTTATGAGACCCAGTACTTC
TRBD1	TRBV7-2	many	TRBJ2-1	CASSLGGTALYNEQFF	TGTGCCAGCAGCTTAGGAGGGACAGCCCTATACAATGAGCAGTTCTTC
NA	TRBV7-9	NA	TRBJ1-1	CASRWGEAFF	TGTGCCAGCAGGTGGGGAGAAGCTTTCTTT
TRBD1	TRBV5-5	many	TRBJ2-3	CASSLAGTADTQYF	TGTGCCAGCAGCTTGGCCGGGACAGCAGATACGCAGTATTTT
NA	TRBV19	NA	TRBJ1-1	CASSPWTGNTEAFF	TGTGCCAGTAGTCCGTGGACTGGGAACACTGAAGCTTTCTTT
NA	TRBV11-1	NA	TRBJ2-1	CASSLGSWGRETGRGNEQFF	TGTGCCAGCAGCTTAGGTAGCTGGGGGCGGGAGACTGGCCGGGGCAATGAGCAGTTCTTC
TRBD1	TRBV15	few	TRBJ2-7	CATSRGEAQGATYEQYF	TGTGCCACCAGCAGAGGGGAAGCGCAGGGGGCTACCTACGAGCAGTACTTC
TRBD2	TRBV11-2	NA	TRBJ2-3	CASSLDDLRTSGSVDTQYF	TGTGCCAGCAGCTTAGATGATCTTCGGACTAGCGGGAGTGTAGATACGCAGTATTTT
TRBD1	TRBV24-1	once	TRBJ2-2	CATSDLRTGANTGELFF	TGTGCCACCAGTGATCTAAGGACAGGGGCGAACACCGGGGAGCTGTTTTTT
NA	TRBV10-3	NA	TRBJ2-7	CAISESARDRSYEQYF	TGTGCCATCAGTGAGTCGGCGCGGGATCGATCCTACGAGCAGTACTTC
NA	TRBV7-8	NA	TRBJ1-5	CASSLERFSNQPQHF	TGTGCCAGCAGCTTAGAGAGATTTAGCAATCAGCCCCAGCATTTT
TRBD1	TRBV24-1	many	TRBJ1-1	CATSDPRQGQNTEAFF	TGTGCCACCAGTGATCCTAGACAGGGTCAGAACACTGAAGCTTTCTTT
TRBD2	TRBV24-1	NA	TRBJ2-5	CATSDSLTSGGSETQYF	TGTGCCACCAGTGATTCGCTGACTAGCGGGGGTTCGGAGACCCAGTACTTC
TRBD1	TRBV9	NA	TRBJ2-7	CASSVGAGGVYEQYF	TGTGCCAGCAGCGTAGGGGCAGGGGGAGTCTACGAGCAGTACTTC
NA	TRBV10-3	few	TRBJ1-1	CAISARAGEDTEAFF	TGTGCCATCAGCGCCCGGGCAGGGGAGGACACTGAAGCTTTCTTT
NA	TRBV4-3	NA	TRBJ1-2	CASSQDPQLDYGYTF	TGCGCCAGCAGCCAAGACCCTCAGCTAGACTATGGCTACACCTTC
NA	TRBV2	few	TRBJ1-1	CASSEWVEAFF	TGTGCCAGCAGTGAATGGGTAGAAGCTTTCTTT
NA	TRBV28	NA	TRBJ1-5	CASSSTPGNQPQHF	TGTGCCAGCAGTTCTACTCCCGGCAATCAGCCCCAGCATTTT
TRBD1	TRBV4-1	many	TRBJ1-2	CASSHPTGQAYGYTF	TGCGCCAGCAGCCACCCCACGGGACAGGCGTATGGCTACACCTTC
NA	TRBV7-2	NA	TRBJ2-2	CASSLARDGELFF	TGTGCCAGCAGCTTAGCGCGGGACGGGGAGCTGTTTTTT
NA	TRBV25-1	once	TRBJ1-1	CASSLQSSRRTEAFF	TGTGCCAGCAGTTTACAATCATCTAGGCGGACTGAAGCTTTCTTT
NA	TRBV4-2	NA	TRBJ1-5	CASSQDGDNQPQHF	TGTGCCAGCAGCCAAGATGGGGACAATCAGCCCCAGCATTTT
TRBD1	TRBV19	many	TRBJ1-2	CASSIEEGTGQTLYDGYTF	TGTGCCAGTAGTATCGAAGAGGGGACAGGGCAAACCCTCTATGATGGCTACACCTTC
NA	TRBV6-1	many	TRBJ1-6	CAAKGAYNSPLHF	TGTGCCGCCAAGGGCGCCTATAATTCACCCCTCCACTTT
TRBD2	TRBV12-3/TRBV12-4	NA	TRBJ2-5	CASSSSDSGIKETQYF	TGTGCCAGCAGCTCCTCAGATAGCGGGATAAAAGAGACCCAGTACTTC
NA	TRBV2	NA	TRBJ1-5	CASRGQWRNQPQHF	TGTGCCAGCAGGGGCCAGTGGCGCAATCAGCCCCAGCATTTT
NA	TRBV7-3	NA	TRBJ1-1	CATSRVSSTEAFF	TGTGCCACCAGCAGAGTGTCGAGCACTGAAGCTTTCTTT
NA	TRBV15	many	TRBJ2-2	CATSSGEDSGELFF	TGTGCCACCTCGTCGGGAGAGGATAGCGGGGAGCTGTTTTTT
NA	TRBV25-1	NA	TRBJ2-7	CASSATSDEQYF	TGTGCCAGCAGTGCTACTAGTGACGAGCAGTACTTC
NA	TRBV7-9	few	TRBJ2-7	CASSLPENYEQYF	TGTGCCAGCAGCTTACCAGAGAACTACGAGCAGTACTTC